The source of this T cell receptor beta chain is a study of T cell repertoires in cytomegalovirus infection. As concerns this clonotype: What it recognizes is unknown.

The V and J ends lost 6 bases and 10 bases respectively, with 13 bases between them. Germline CDR1 reads SEHNR; CDR2 reads FQNEAQ (reference sequence). The CDR3 extends over 12 amino acids. Each CDR3 protein is one row after TCRdb ran MiXCR on the reads. The data contain some 800,000 distinct CDR3 sequences, 25% to 30% of them singletons. The receptor comes from a human donor in good health (CMV status not recorded). Some clones in this sample may be carry-over from other donors' samples. This chain links TRBV7-9 with TRBJ2-1; possible D gene TRBD1, 6 bases. The material was cultured CD8+ T cells from PBMCs, obtained from culture after CMV antigen stimulation. The CDR3 here is CASRLQGREQFF. Written as DNA, the CDR3 is TGTGCCAGCAGATTACAGGGTAGGGAGCAGTTCTTC.